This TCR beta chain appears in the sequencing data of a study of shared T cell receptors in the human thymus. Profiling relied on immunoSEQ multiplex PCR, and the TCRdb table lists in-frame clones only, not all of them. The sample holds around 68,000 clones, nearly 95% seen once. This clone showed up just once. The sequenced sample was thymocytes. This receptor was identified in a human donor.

CDR3 coding DNA: TGTGCCAGCAAGAGATGGACGGACTACGAGCAGTACTTC. Translated, it gives CASKRWTDYEQYF. V usage is TRBV6-4 and J usage is TRBJ2-7, with D unresolved. This CDR3 region has 13 residues. Germline V gene sequence: CDR1 MRHNA, CDR2 SNTAGT. V shed 7 bases and J shed 3 bases, with 13 bases lying between them.